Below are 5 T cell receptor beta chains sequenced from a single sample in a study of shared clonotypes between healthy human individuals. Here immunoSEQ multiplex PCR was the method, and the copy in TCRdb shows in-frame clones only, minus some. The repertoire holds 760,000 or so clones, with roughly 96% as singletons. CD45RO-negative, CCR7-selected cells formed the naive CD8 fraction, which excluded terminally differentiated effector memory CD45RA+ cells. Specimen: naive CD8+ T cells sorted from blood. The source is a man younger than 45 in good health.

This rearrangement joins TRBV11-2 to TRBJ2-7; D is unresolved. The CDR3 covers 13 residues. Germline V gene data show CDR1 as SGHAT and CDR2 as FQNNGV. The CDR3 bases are TGTGGGTCAAGTGGGTCTCTAACCTACGAGCAGTACTTC. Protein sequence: CGSSGSLTYEQYF.

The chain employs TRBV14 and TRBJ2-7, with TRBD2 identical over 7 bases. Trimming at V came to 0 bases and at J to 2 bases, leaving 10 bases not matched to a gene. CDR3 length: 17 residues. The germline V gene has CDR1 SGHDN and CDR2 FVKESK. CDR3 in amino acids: CASSQEGKRDQPYEQYF. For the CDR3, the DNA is TGTGCCAGCAGCCAAGAAGGAAAGCGGGACCAACCCTACGAGCAGTACTTC.

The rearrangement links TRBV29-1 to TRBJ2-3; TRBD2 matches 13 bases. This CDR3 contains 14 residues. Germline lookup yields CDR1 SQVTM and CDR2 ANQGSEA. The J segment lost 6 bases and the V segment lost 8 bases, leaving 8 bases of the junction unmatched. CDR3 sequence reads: CSLGTSGEGDTQYF. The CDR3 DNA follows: TGCAGCCTGGGGACTAGCGGGGAGGGGGATACGCAGTATTTT.

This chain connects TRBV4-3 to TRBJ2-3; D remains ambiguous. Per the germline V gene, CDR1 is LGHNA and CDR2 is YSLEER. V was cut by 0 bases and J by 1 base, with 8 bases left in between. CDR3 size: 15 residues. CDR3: CASSQEVLGTDTQYF. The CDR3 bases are TGCGCCAGCAGCCAAGAGGTACTGGGCACAGATACGCAGTATTTT.

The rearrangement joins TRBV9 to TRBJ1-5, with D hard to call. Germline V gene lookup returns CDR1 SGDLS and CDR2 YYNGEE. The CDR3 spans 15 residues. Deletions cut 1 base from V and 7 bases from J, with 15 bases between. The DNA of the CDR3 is TGTGCCAGCAGCGTATATGGAGAGGAGGGACAGCCCCAGCATTTT. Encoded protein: CASSVYGEEGQPQHF.